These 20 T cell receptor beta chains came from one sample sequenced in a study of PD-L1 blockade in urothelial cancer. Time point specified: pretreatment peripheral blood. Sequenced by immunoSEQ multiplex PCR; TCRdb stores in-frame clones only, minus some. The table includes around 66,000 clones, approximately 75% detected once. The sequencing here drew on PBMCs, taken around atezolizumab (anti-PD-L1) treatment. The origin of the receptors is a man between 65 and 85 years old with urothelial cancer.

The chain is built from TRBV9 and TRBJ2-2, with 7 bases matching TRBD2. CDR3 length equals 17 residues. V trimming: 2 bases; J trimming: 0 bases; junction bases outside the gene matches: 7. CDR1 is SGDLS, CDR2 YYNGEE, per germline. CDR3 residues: CASSVGTSASNTGELFF. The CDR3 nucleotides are TGTGCCAGCAGCGTGGGAACTAGCGCCTCGAACACCGGGGAGCTGTTTTTT. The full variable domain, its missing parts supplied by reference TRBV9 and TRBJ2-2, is DSGVTQTPKHLITATGQRVTLRCSPRSGDLSVYWYQQSLDQGLQFLIQYYNGEERAKGNILERFSAQQFPDLHSELNLSSLELGDSALYFCASSVGTSASNTGELFFGEGSRLTVL.

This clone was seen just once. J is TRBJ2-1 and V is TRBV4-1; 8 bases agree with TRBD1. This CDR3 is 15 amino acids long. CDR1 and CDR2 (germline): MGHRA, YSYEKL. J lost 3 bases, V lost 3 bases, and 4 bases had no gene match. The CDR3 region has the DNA TGCGCCAGCAGCCACGGACAGGGAGGCTACAATGAGCAGTTCTTC. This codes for CASSHGQGGYNEQFF.

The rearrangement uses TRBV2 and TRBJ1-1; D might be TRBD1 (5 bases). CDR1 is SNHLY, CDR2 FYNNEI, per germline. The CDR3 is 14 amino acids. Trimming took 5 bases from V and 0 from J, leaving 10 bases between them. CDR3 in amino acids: CASSLTGVNTEAFF. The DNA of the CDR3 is TGTGCCAGCAGTCTTACAGGAGTGAACACTGAAGCTTTCTTT.

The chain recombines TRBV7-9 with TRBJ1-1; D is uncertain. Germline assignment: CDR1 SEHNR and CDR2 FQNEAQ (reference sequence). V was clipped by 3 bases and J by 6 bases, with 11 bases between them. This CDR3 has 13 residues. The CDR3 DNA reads TGTGCCAGCAGCTTCGGAGAGCACGCTGAAGCTTTCTTT. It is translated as CASSFGEHAEAFF.

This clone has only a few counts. The CDR3 here is CASSQEGGRAQDTQYF. In DNA, the CDR3 is TGCGCCAGCAGCCAAGAAGGGGGGAGGGCCCAAGATACGCAGTATTTT. This chain connects TRBV4-1 to TRBJ2-3, with D possibly being TRBD2 (7 bases). Germline-derived CDR1 and CDR2 are MGHRA and YSYEKL. The CDR3 extends over 16 amino acids. Trimming took 0 bases from V and 5 from J, leaving 15 bases between them.

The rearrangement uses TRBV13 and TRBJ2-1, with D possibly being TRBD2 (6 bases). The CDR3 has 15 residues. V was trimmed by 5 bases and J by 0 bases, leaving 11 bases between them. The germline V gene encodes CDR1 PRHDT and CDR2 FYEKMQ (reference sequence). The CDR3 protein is CASSPQRASYNEQFF. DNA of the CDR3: TGTGCCAGCAGCCCCCAGCGGGCCTCCTACAATGAGCAGTTCTTC. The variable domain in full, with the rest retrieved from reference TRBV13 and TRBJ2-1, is AAGVIQSPRHLIKEKRETATLKCYPIPRHDTVYWYQQGPGQDPQFLISFYEKMQSDKGSIPDRFSAQQFSDYHSELNMSSLELGDSALYFCASSPQRASYNEQFFGPGTRLTVL.

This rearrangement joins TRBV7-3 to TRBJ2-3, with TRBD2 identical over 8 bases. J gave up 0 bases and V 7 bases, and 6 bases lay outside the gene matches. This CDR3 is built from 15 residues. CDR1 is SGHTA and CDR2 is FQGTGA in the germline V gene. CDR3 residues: CASKLTSGSTDTQYF. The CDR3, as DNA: TGTGCCAGCAAGCTAACTAGCGGCAGCACAGATACGCAGTATTTT.

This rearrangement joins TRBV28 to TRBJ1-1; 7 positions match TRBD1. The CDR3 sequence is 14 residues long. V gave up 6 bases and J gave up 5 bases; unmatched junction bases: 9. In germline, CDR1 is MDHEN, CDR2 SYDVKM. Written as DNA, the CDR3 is TGTGCCAGCAGATATGACAGGGCGGGAACTGAAGCTTTCTTT. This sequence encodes CASRYDRAGTEAFF.

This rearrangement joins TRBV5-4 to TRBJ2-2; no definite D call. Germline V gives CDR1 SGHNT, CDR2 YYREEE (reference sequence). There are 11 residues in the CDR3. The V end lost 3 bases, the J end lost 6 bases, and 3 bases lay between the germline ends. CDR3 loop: CASSSSGELFF. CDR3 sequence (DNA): TGTGCCAGCAGCTCTTCCGGGGAGCTGTTTTTT.

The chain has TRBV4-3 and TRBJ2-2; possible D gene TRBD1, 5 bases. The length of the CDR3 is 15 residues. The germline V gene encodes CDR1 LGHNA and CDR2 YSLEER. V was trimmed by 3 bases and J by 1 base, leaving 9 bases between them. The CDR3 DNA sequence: TGCGCCAGCAGCCAGAGAAGGGGGAACACCGGGGAGCTGTTTTTT. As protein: CASSQRRGNTGELFF.

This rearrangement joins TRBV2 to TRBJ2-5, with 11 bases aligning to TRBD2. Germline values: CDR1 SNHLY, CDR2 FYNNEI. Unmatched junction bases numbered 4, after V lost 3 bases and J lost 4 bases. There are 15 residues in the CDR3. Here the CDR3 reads CASSDALAGGETQYF. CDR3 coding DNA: TGTGCCAGCAGTGACGCGCTAGCGGGAGGAGAGACCCAGTACTTC.

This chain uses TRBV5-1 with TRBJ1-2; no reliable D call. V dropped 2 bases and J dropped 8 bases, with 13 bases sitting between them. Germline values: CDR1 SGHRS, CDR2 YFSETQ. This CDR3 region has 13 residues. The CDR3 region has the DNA TGCGCCAGCAGCTTCCCCTCCGCCGGGGGCTACACCTTC. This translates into CASSFPSAGGYTF.

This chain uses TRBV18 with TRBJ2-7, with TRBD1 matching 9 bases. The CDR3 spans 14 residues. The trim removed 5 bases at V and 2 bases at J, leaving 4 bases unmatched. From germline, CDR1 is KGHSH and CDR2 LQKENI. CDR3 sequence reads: CASSWGQGTYEQYF. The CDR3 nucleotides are TGTGCCAGCTCATGGGGACAGGGAACCTACGAGCAGTACTTC. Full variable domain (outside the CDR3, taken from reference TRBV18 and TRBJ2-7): NAGVMQNPRHLVRRRGQEARLRCSPMKGHSHVYWYRQLPEEGLKFMVYLQKENIIDESGMPKERFSAEFPKEGPSILRIQQVVRGDSAAYFCASSWGQGTYEQYFGPGTRLTVT.

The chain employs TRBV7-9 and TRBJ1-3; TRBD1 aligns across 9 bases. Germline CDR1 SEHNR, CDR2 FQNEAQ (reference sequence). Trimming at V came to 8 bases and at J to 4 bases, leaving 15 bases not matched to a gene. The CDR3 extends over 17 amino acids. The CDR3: CASPDEGRTGDGNTIYF. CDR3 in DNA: TGTGCCAGCCCCGACGAAGGGAGGACAGGGGACGGAAACACCATATATTTT. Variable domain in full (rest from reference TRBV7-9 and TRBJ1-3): DTGVSQNPRHKITKRGQNVTFRCDPISEHNRLYWYRQTLGQGPEFLTYFQNEAQLEKSRLLSDRFSAERPKGSFSTLEIQRTEQGDSAMYLCASPDEGRTGDGNTIYFGEGSWLTVV.

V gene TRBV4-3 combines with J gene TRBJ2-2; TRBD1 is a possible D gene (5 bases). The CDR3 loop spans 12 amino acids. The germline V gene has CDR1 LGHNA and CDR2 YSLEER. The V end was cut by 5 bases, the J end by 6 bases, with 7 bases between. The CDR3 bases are TGCGCCAGCAGCGGGGCGGCCGGGGAGCTGTTTTTT. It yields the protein CASSGAAGELFF.

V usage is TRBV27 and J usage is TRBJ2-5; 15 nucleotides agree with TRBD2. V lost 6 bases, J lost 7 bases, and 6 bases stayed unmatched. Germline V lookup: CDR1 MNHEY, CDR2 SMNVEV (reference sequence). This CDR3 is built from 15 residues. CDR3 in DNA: TGTGCCAGCAGAAAGGGACTAGCGGGAGGATGGACCCAGTACTTC. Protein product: CASRKGLAGGWTQYF.

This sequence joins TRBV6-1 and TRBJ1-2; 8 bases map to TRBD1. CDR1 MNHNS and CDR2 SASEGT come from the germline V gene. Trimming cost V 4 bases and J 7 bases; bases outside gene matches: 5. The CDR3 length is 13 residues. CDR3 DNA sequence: TGTGCCAGCAGTGTGGACAGGGCAAGTGGCTACACCTTC. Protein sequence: CASSVDRASGYTF.

CDR3 sequence (DNA): TGTGCCAGCAGCTTGGGACTGCTCAATGAGCAGTTCTTC. It is translated as CASSLGLLNEQFF. The rearrangement links TRBV7-3 to TRBJ2-1; TRBD2 is a possible D gene (6 bases). The CDR3 sequence is 13 residues long. The V gene's germline CDR1 is SGHTA and CDR2 FQGTGA. Trimming cost V 3 bases and J 6 bases, with 9 bases left between them.

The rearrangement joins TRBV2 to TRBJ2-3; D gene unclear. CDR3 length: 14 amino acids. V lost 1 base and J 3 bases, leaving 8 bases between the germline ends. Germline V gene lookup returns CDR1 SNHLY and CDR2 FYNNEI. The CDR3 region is CASSEGAGTDTQYF. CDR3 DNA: TGTGCCAGCAGTGAAGGTGCAGGAACAGATACGCAGTATTTT. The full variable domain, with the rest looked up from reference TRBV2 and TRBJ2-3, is EPEVTQTPSHQVTQMGQEVILRCVPISNHLYFYWYRQILGQKVEFLVSFYNNEISEKSEIFDDQFSVERPDGSNFTLKIRSTKLEDSAMYFCASSEGAGTDTQYFGPGTRLTVL.

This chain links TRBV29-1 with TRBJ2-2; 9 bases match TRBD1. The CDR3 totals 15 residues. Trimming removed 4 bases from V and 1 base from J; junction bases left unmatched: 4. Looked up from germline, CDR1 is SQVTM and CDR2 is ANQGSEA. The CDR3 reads CSVAQGAMNTGELFF. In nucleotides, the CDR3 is TGCAGCGTTGCACAGGGGGCGATGAACACCGGGGAGCTGTTTTTT.